This T cell receptor beta chain appears in the sequencing data of a study of T cell repertoires in cytomegalovirus infection. Points on this clonotype: No antigen is known for it.

The CDR3 has 14 residues. CDR1 is ENHRY and CDR2 is SYGVKD in the germline V gene. The V and J ends lost 3 bases and 5 bases, in that order; junction bases with no gene match: 2. TCRdb called the reads again in MiXCR, with one record for every CDR3 protein. The repertoire includes about 340,000 distinct CDR3 sequences, 25% to 35% of them detected once, and 20% sits in the top ten. The sequence was collected from a human donor in good health (CMV status not recorded). Some clones in this sample may be carry-over from other donors' samples. Sequenced material: cultured PBMCs, taken from culture after CMV antigen stimulation. The gene calls are TRBV10-3 and TRBJ2-1; TRBD2 matches 9 bases. CDR3 nucleotide sequence: TGTGCCATCAGTGATCTAGCGGGGAACAATGAGCAGTTCTTC. Protein: CAISDLAGNNEQFF.